A single sample is the source of the 10 T cell receptor beta chains below, sequenced in a study of T cells after yellow fever vaccination. MiXCR, run by TCRdb on the 5' RACE reads, gives a single entry per CDR3 protein. Altogether some 120,000 distinct CDR3 sequences are present, over 12% being singletons, with the ten largest covering roughly 43%. Specimen: CD8+ T cells sorted from PBMCs, collected 5 days after the yellow fever booster vaccination. These receptors came from a man younger than 35 who received the YFV17D yellow fever vaccine.

V and J are TRBV5-6 and TRBJ2-3; possibly TRBD1 for D (5 bases). Per the germline V gene, CDR1 is SGHDT and CDR2 is YYEEEE. The CDR3 contains 16 residues. V was cut by 0 bases and J by 0 bases, with 11 bases left in between. CDR3 residues: CASSLAGQTSTDTQYF. The CDR3 DNA is TGTGCCAGCAGCTTGGCCGGACAAACTAGCACAGATACGCAGTATTTT. The variable domain in full, with the rest retrieved from reference TRBV5-6 and TRBJ2-3, is DAGVTQSPTHLIKTRGQQVTLRCSPKSGHDTVSWYQQALGQGPQFIFQYYEEEERQRGNFPDRFSGHQFPNYSSELNVNALLLGDSALYLCASSLAGQTSTDTQYFGPGTRLTVL.

The chain carries TRBV20-1 and TRBJ2-5; 10 bases fit TRBD1. The germline V gene encodes CDR1 DFQATT and CDR2 SNEGSKA (reference sequence). The CDR3 spans 14 residues. With 2 bases clipped from V and 4 bases from J, the junction kept 4 bases outside the gene matches. Here the CDR3 DNA reads TGCAGTGCTAGACCGGGACAGGGGAGAGAGACCCAGTACTTC. Its protein product is CSARPGQGRETQYF.

Only a few counts were recorded for this clonotype. The V and J genes are TRBV12-3 or TRBV12-4 and TRBJ2-5; no firm D call. This CDR3 has 13 amino acids. Trimming pared 2 bases from V and 3 bases from J, leaving 7 bases between. In nucleotides, the CDR3 is TGTGCCAGCAGTTTACGTGCCGAAGAGACCCAGTACTTC. Translation gives CASSLRAEETQYF.

This clonotype was seen many times. J is TRBJ1-1 and V is TRBV5-1; TRBD1 matches 12 bases. In germline, CDR1 is SGHRS, CDR2 YFSETQ. V was clipped by 0 bases and J by 3 bases; unmatched bases: 9. The CDR3 is 18 amino acids. This CDR3 reads CASSLAVGTGGAYTEAFF. The CDR3 DNA is TGCGCCAGCAGCTTGGCCGTTGGGACAGGGGGCGCCTACACTGAAGCTTTCTTT.

This clonotype has only a few counts. The gene calls are TRBV10-3 and TRBJ2-3; 10 bases line up with TRBD1. Germline V gene data show CDR1 as ENHRY and CDR2 as SYGVKD. CDR3 size: 17 residues. V lost 6 bases, J lost 0 bases, and 9 bases stayed unmatched. CDR3 nucleotides: TGTGCCATCAGCGCCGGGACAGGGGCGTTCAGCACAGATACGCAGTATTTT. This gives the protein CAISAGTGAFSTDTQYF.

This clonotype was observed a few times. This chain joins TRBV5-6 and TRBJ1-6; possible D gene TRBD1, 6 bases. Looked up from germline, CDR1 is SGHDT and CDR2 is YYEEEE. V was cut by 4 bases and J by 7 bases, with 12 bases left in between. The CDR3 length is 14 residues. CDR3 amino acids: CASSQTGTNSPLHF. The CDR3 DNA follows: TGTGCCAGCAGCCAAACAGGGACCAATTCACCCCTCCACTTT.

This clonotype was observed at least ten times. CDR3 sequence reads: CASSLAGYLTEAFF. The DNA for the CDR3 is TGTGCCAGCAGCTTAGCGGGATATCTCACTGAAGCTTTCTTT. This chain connects TRBV11-2 to TRBJ1-1, with D unresolved. Trimming cost V 1 base and J 4 bases, with 10 bases left between them. The CDR3 covers 14 residues. In germline, CDR1 is SGHAT, CDR2 FQNNGV.

The table lists this clonotype with a few counts. This rearrangement joins TRBV20-1 to TRBJ2-1; 10 bases are shared with TRBD2. CDR1 is DFQATT and CDR2 is SNEGSKA in the germline V gene (reference sequence). There are 13 residues in the CDR3. Germline trimming cut 7 bases from V and 2 bases from J; bases unmatched to any gene: 2. CDR3 sequence reads: CSGGLATYNEQFF. CDR3 DNA: TGCAGTGGGGGACTAGCGACCTACAATGAGCAGTTCTTC.

This clonotype was observed a few times. V gene TRBV4-1 combines with J gene TRBJ2-1; D is possibly TRBD1 (6 bases). Germline CDR1 MGHRA, CDR2 YSYEKL. The V gene lost 4 bases and the J gene lost 8 bases, with 6 bases spanning the gap. This CDR3 is 11 amino acids long. In nucleotides, the CDR3 is TGCGCCAGCAGCCCAGGGGATGAGCAGTTCTTC. It is translated as CASSPGDEQFF.

V usage is TRBV13 and J usage is TRBJ2-5, with 8 nucleotides matching TRBD1. This CDR3 has 15 residues. Germline CDR1 PRHDT, CDR2 FYEKMQ (reference sequence). V lost 4 bases to trimming and J lost 4 bases; unmatched junction nucleotides: 8. The CDR3 DNA reads TGTGCCAGCAGCTCTTCCGGGACAGGACGAGAGACCCAGTACTTC. This translates into CASSSSGTGRETQYF.